What follows describes a single TCR beta chain. The data derive from a study of blood T cell repertoires in COVID-19. Study-wide background: The United States, Italy and Spain supplied acute and convalescent COVID-19 samples. The analysed material was cDNA or gDNA that came from T cells, B-cell-depleted T cells, or PBMCs.

In the original processing: Quantification of nucleated cells was approximated via reference gene primer amplification. Sequencing used immunoSEQ multiplex PCR; TCRdb keeps in-frame clones, though not all of them. That table gives V, J and clone size, and the DNA gave D and trimming. The sample consists of about 260,000 clones, 86% of them appearing once. Enrollees, roughly 18 to 90 years old, lived in 24 US areas. Trimming removed 5 bases at V and 5 bases at J, with 26 bases between. The CDR3 consists of 18 residues. Per the germline V gene, CDR1 is SGHAT and CDR2 is FQNNGV. Sequenced: PBMCs or T cells enriched from blood (not recorded which). The receptor was derived from a woman in her forties or fifties who had recovered from COVID-19. The V call is TRBV11-2, the J call TRBJ2-3; tentative D call: TRBD2 (7 bases). The CDR3 coding sequence is TGTGCCAGCAGCCACATAGGGGGGGCCCTGCGGAGTAGAGATACGCAGTATTTT. This gives the protein CASSHIGGALRSRDTQYF.